What follows are 9 T cell receptor beta chains derived from one specimen sequenced in a study of CD8 T cells in Susac syndrome. A quantity of roughly 0.5 to 1 ug RNA underwent reverse transcription using random hexamers. Via MiXCR, TCRdb re-called the immunoSEQ multiplex PCR reads, giving one row per CDR3 protein. The sample includes a few hundred thousand distinct CDR3 sequences, about 90% of them seen just once. Source material: CD4+ T cells from PBMCs. All receptors come from a human donor with multiple sclerosis.

The chain combines TRBV29-1 with TRBJ2-5, with D unclear. This CDR3 is built from 11 residues. Trimming took off 5 bases at V and 5 bases at J, with 9 bases between the two ends. Germline-derived CDR1 and CDR2 are SQVTM and ANQGSEA. CDR3 bases: TGCAGCGTTAGATCCGTGGAGACCCAGTACTTC. Residues: CSVRSVETQYF.

The genes are TRBV7-2 and TRBJ2-3, with TRBD2 matching over 9 bases. Germline V gives CDR1 SGHTA, CDR2 FQGNSA. The ends lost 2 bases at V and 1 base at J; junction bases unmatched: 7. CDR3 length equals 17 residues. CDR3 in DNA: TGTGCCAGCAGCTTATTTCGGGTAGCGGGGGGCACAGATACGCAGTATTTT. Residues: CASSLFRVAGGTDTQYF.

The chain recombines TRBV6-5 with TRBJ1-2, with D unresolved. Per the germline V gene, CDR1 is MNHEY and CDR2 is SVGAGI. V lost 0 bases and J 0 bases, leaving 11 bases between the germline ends. There are 16 residues in the CDR3. DNA of the CDR3: TGTGCCAGCAGTTACTCGACGGACGGTTCTAACTATGGCTACACCTTC. Its translation: CASSYSTDGSNYGYTF.

J is TRBJ2-3 and V is TRBV20-1, with a weak D call TRBD2 (5 bases). This CDR3 contains 15 residues. V was cut by 6 bases and J by 0 bases, with 16 bases left in between. The germline CDR1 and CDR2 sequences are DFQATT and SNEGSKA (reference sequence). The CDR3: CSATSAVTSTDTQYF. In DNA, the CDR3 is TGCAGTGCGACGTCAGCGGTGACTAGCACAGATACGCAGTATTTT.

The genes are TRBV6-2 or TRBV6-3 and TRBJ2-5; perhaps TRBD2 as D (6 bases). The CDR3 covers 15 residues. Deletions cut 5 bases from V and 4 bases from J, with 17 bases between. Germline V gene sequence: CDR1 MNHEY, CDR2 SVGEGT. The CDR3 reads CASSTVLAFGETQYF. DNA for the CDR3: TGTGCCAGCAGTACGGTACTAGCATTCGGAGAGACCCAGTACTTC.

The chain recombines TRBV7-9 with TRBJ1-4; 8 bases match TRBD1. V dropped 10 bases and J dropped 6; count of bases not matched to a gene: 10. Germline V CDR1 and CDR2: SEHNR, FQNEAQ (reference sequence). This CDR3 region has 14 residues. This CDR3 reads CANAQGGNYEKLFF. CDR3 nucleotides: TGTGCCAACGCACAGGGGGGCAATTATGAAAAACTGTTTTTT.

The V call is TRBV9, the J call TRBJ2-2; unclear D gene. V shed 0 bases and J shed 2 bases, with 5 bases lying between them. The germline gives CDR1 SGDLS, CDR2 YYNGEE. This CDR3 is 14 amino acids long. Written as DNA, the CDR3 is TGTGCCAGCAGCGTAGGGCTAAACACCGGGGAGCTGTTTTTT. This encodes CASSVGLNTGELFF.

This chain links TRBV7-2 with TRBJ1-1, with no clear D. V gave up 2 bases and J gave up 7 bases, with 14 bases separating them. The CDR3 has 14 residues. Germline V gene sequence: CDR1 SGHTA, CDR2 FQGNSA. The CDR3, as DNA: TGTGCCAGCAGCTTAAGAGGGTGGGATGGTGAAGCTTTCTTT. Its translation is CASSLRGWDGEAFF. The full variable domain, rest sourced from reference TRBV7-2 and TRBJ1-1, is GAGVSQSPSNKVTEKGKDVELRCDPISGHTALYWYRQSLGQGLEFLIYFQGNSAPDKSGLPSDRFSAERTGGSVSTLTIQRTQQEDSAVYLCASSLRGWDGEAFFGQGTRLTVV.

Only one count was recorded for this clonotype. The gene calls are TRBV4-3 and TRBJ1-4; 7 bases agree with TRBD1. The CDR3 runs to 15 residues. CDR1 LGHNA and CDR2 YSLEER come from the germline V gene. J gave up 6 bases and V 1 base, and 5 bases lay outside the gene matches. The CDR3 DNA sequence: TGCGCCAGCAGCCAAGCCGCGACAGGGCATGAAAAACTGTTTTTT. Translated, it gives CASSQAATGHEKLFF.